The source of this T cell receptor beta chain is a study of blood T cell repertoires in COVID-19. Study overall: PBMCs, B-cell-depleted T cells, or T cells provided the cDNA or gDNA that made up the material.

Clinical history reported by participants formed the basis on which cohorts were assigned. Germline V CDR1 and CDR2: SGHNT, YENEEA. The CDR3 loop spans 17 amino acids. V lost 5 bases to trimming and J lost 2 bases; unmatched junction nucleotides: 10. Measured with immunoSEQ multiplex PCR; TCRdb has only the in-frame clones, and not every one. Found here are a few hundred thousand clones, approximately 91% of them singletons; the top ten hold 9.5%. This clonotype was obtained from a woman between 40 and 50 years old who had recovered from COVID-19. Sequences were obtained from PBMCs or T cells enriched from blood (not recorded which). The chain joins TRBV11-3 to TRBJ1-4; 8 bases are a match to TRBD1. CDR3 DNA sequence: TGTGCCAGCAGCCCCTGGGACAGGCGAGGTACTAATGAAAAACTGTTTTTT. Residues: CASSPWDRRGTNEKLFF. The full variable domain, with the rest looked up from reference TRBV11-3 and TRBJ1-4, is EAGVVQSPRYKIIEKKQPVAFWCNPISGHNTLYWYLQNLGQGPELLIRYENEEAVDDSQLPKDRFSAERLKGVDSTLKIQPAELGDSAVYLCASSPWDRRGTNEKLFFGSGTQLSVL.